The present entry profiles one TCR beta chain with its context. This entry is derived from a study of T cells in Graves' hyperthyroidism and ophthalmopathy. The germline V and J ends were trimmed by 3 bases and 1 base, with 12 bases remaining between them. CDR1 is LNHNV, CDR2 YYDKDF, per germline (reference sequence). CDR3 size: 15 residues. Template material for amplifying TCR beta CDR3 regions consisted of RNA transcripts. During a first-round RT-PCR of the TCR CDR3, the HTBI primer set was used. TCRdb called the multiplex PCR reads again in MiXCR, with one record for every CDR3 protein. The sample records over 500,000 distinct CDR3 sequences, 46% being singletons.

Sequences were obtained from peripheral blood or thyroid tissue (not recorded which). The chain employs TRBV15 and TRBJ2-5; D uncertain. This receptor was taken from an adult woman with Graves' disease, either hyperthyroidism or ophthalmopathy (not recorded which). CDR3 bases: TGTGCCACCAGCAGTGAGTTTAACAGCCAAGAGACCCAGTACTTC. Encoded protein: CATSSEFNSQETQYF.